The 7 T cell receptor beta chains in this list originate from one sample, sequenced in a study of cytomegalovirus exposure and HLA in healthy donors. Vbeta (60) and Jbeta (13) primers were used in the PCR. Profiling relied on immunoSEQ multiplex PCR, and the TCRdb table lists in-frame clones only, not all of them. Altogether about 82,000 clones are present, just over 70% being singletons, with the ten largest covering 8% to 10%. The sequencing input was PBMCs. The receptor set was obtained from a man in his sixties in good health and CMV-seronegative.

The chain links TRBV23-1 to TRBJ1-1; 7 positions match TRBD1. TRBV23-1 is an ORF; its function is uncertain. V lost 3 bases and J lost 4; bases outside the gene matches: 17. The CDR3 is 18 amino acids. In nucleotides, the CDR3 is TGCGCCAGCAGTCACTTCCACCACCGGGACAGTGCCCCCACTGAAGCTTTCTTT. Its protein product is CASSHFHHRDSAPTEAFF.

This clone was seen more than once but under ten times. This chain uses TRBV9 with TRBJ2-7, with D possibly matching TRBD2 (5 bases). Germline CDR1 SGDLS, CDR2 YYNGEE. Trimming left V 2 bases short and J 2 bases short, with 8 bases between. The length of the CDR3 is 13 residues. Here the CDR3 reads CASSVSGTYEQYF. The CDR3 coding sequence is TGTGCCAGCAGCGTGTCGGGGACCTACGAGCAGTACTTC.

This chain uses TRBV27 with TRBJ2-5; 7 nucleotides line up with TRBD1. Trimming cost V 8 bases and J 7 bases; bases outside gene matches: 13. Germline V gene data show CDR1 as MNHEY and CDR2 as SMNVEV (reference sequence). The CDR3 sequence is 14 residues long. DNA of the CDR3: TGTGCCAGCGGTACAGGGGTTCTCGTGGGGACCCAGTACTTC. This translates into CASGTGVLVGTQYF.

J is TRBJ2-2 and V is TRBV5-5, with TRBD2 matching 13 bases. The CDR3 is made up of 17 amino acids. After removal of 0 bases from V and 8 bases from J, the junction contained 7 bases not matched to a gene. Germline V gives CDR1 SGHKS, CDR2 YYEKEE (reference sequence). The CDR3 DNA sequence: TGTGCCAGCAGCTTGGATTGGACTAGCGGGAGAGCGGGGGAGCTGTTTTTT. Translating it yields CASSLDWTSGRAGELFF.

The CDR3 DNA follows: TGTGCCAGCAGTGCCAGGGGAACCGGGGAGCTGTTTTTT. This translates into CASSARGTGELFF. The V and J genes are TRBV6-5 and TRBJ2-2, with D possibly TRBD1 on 6 matching bases. Trimming stripped 5 bases from V and 5 bases from J, with 9 bases between. This CDR3 is 13 amino acids long. Germline V gene lookup returns CDR1 MNHEY and CDR2 SVGAGI.

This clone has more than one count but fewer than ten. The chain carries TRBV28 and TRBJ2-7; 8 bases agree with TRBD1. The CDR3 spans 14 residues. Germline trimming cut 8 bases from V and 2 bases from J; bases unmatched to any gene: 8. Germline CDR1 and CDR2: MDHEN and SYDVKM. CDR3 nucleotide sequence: TGTGCCAGCCAGGGACAGGCCCTCACCTACGAGCAGTACTTC. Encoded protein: CASQGQALTYEQYF.

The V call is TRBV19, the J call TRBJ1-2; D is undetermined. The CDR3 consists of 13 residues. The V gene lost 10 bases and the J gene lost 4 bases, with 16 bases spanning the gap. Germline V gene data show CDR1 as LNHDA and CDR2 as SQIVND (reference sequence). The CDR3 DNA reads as TGTGCCACTACGCAGGAACCCGGCTATGGCTACACCTTC. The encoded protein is CATTQEPGYGYTF.